This T cell receptor (beta chain) comes out of a study of siplizumab effects on memory and regulatory T cells. General study findings and limits: Contribution to the alloresponse seemed major for naive T cells, which also seemed more diverse than memory cells. No naive or memory phenotype could be assigned to roughly 80-97% of proliferating clones.

Worth noting for this clone: The antigen remains unidentified.

V trimming: 2 bases; J trimming: 2 bases; junction bases outside the gene matches: 6. This CDR3 is built from 16 residues. Germline V gene lookup returns CDR1 SGHRS and CDR2 YFSETQ. Each sample contributed approximately 94,000 TCR templates to the assay. Generated by immunoSEQ multiplex PCR, the TCRdb table keeps only in-frame clones and is missing some. This repertoire shows approximately 98,000 clones, roughly 94% found once; its top ten account for about 1.5%. The chain uses TRBV5-1 and TRBJ2-7; 11 bases line up with TRBD2. The sample was non-Treg CD4+ T cells sorted from blood. The source is a human donor in good health. The chain's CDR3 is CASSLDRLAGTYEQYF. In nucleotides, the CDR3 is TGCGCCAGCAGCTTAGATCGACTAGCGGGAACCTACGAGCAGTACTTC. Full variable domain (missing parts from reference TRBV5-1 and TRBJ2-7): KAGVTQTPRYLIKTRGQQVTLSCSPISGHRSVSWYQQTPGQGLQFLFEYFSETQRNKGNFPGRFSGRQFSNSRSEMNVSTLELGDSALYLCASSLDRLAGTYEQYFGPGTRLTVT.